The present TCR beta chain was sequenced within a study of Graves' ophthalmopathy and Graves' hyperthyroidism. Whole-study results and caveats: Ophthalmopathy progression cases were predicted by the model with roughly 68% sensitivity and 72% to 85% specificity. A majority of expanded thyroid clonotypes exceeding 0.001 frequency were likewise present in blood.

Remarks on this clonotype: Antigen specificity is unknown.

For repertoire sequencing, the TCR beta CDR3 regions were amplified from RNA transcripts. HTBI-primed RT-PCR formed the first round, and a multiplex PCR formed the second. TCRdb recomputed calls from the multiplex PCR reads with MiXCR, one row per CDR3 protein. The table has about 1.2 million distinct CDR3 sequences, about 35% seen once; the top ten hold over 8.5%. Other autoimmune diseases, uncontrolled infections, pregnancy or lactation excluded patients from enrollment. Material for sequencing was peripheral blood or thyroid tissue (not recorded which). The sequence was collected from an adult man with Graves' hyperthyroidism.

The CDR3 bases are TGTGCCAGCAGCCAAGTCAGCGGGGGGGCCGAAGAGACCCAGTACTTC. Residues: CASSQVSGGAEETQYF. The chain carries TRBV7-9 and TRBJ2-5, with 10 bases identical to TRBD2. The CDR3 extends over 16 amino acids. The germline V gene has CDR1 SEHNR and CDR2 FQNEAQ (reference sequence). Unmatched junction bases numbered 9, after V lost 5 bases and J lost 3 bases.